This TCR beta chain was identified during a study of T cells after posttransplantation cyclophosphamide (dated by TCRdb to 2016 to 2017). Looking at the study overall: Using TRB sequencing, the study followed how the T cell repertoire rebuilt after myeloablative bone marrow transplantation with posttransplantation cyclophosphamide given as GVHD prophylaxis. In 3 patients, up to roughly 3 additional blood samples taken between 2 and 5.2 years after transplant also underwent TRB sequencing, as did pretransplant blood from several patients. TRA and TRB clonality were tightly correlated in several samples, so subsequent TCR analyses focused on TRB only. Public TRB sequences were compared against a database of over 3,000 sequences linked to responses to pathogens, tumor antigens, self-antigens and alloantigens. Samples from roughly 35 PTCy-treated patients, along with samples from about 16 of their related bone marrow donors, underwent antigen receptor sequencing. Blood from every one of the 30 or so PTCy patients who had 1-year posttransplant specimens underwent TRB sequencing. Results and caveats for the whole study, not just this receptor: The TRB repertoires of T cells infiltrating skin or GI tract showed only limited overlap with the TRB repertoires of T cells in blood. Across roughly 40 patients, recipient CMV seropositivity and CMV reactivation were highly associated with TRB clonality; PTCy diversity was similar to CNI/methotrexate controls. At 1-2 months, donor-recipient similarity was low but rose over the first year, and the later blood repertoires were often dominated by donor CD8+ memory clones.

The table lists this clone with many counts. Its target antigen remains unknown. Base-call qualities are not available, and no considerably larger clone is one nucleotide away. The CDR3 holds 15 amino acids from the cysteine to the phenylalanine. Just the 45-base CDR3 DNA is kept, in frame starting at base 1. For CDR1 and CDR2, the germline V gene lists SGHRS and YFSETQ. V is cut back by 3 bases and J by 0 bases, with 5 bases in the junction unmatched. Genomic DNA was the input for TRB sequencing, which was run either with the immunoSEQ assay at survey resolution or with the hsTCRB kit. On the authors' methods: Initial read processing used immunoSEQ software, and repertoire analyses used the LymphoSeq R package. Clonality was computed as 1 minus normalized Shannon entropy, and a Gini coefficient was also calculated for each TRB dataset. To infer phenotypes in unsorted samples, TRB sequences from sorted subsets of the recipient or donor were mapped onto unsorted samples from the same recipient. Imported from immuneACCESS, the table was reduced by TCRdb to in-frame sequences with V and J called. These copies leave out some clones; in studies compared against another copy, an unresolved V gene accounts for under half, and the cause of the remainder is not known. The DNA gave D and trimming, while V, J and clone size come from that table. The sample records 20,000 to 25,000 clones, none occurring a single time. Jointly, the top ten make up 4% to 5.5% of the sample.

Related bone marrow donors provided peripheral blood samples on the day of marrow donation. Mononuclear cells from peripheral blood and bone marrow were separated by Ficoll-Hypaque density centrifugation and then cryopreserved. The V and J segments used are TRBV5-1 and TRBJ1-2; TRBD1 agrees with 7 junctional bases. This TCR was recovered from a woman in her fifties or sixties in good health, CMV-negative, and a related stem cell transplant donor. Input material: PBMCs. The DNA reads TGCGCCAGCAGCTCTTCCGGGACAGCTAACTATGGCTACACCTTC. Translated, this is CASSSSGTANYGYTF.